Listed below are T cell receptor beta chains from one sample, sequenced in a study of blood T cell repertoires in COVID-19. TCRdb keeps only in-frame clones here, not all; method: immunoSEQ multiplex PCR. The sample consists of 200,000 to 250,000 clones, 70% to 85% of them appearing once. The sequenced sample consisted of PBMCs or T cells enriched from blood (not recorded which). The receptor set was obtained from a woman in her forties with acute COVID-19. The CDR3 runs from the conserved cysteine through the conserved F or W. Each record gives: J gene, D gene, V gene, clone size, CDR3 protein, CDR3 DNA. The D gene is left open where the match is weak. Clone size is given for some rows only: seen once, a few or many times, or a class if the clone is expanded.

TRBJ2-5	TRBD2	TRBV9	.	CASSVVTGGRETQYF	TGTGCCAGCAGCGTAGTGACGGGGGGGCGAGAGACCCAGTACTTC
TRBJ2-2	.	TRBV19	.	CASSTGQGGTGELFF	TGTGCCAGTAGCACCGGACAGGGAGGGACCGGGGAGCTGTTTTTT
TRBJ2-1	TRBD2	TRBV19	.	CASSAGGSSYNEQFF	TGTGCCAGTAGTGCGGGAGGGAGCTCCTACAATGAGCAGTTCTTC
TRBJ2-1	TRBD1	TRBV14	.	CASSPGTGPYNEQFF	TGTGCCAGCAGTCCCGGGACAGGGCCCTACAATGAGCAGTTCTTC
TRBJ1-1	.	TRBV5-5	few	CASSLTTHEAFF	TGTGCCAGCAGTCTCACGACTCATGAAGCTTTCTTT
TRBJ1-4	TRBD1	TRBV7-2	.	CASSRDRGRNEKLFF	TGTGCCAGCAGCCGGGACAGGGGCCGGAATGAAAAACTGTTTTTT
TRBJ1-1	TRBD1	TRBV2	.	CASILGQGVIEAFF	TGTGCCAGCATCCTAGGACAGGGAGTTATTGAAGCTTTCTTT
TRBJ1-1	TRBD1	TRBV25-1	.	CASSAGDRANTEAFF	TGTGCCAGCAGTGCCGGGGACAGGGCGAACACTGAAGCTTTCTTT
TRBJ2-7	TRBD2	TRBV7-2	.	CASSLGRGSSYEQYF	TGTGCCAGCAGCTTGGGGCGGGGGAGCTCCTACGAGCAGTACTTC
TRBJ2-7	TRBD1	TRBV4-1	.	CASTMDRGHYEQYF	TGCGCCAGCACCATGGACAGGGGGCACTACGAGCAGTACTTC
TRBJ1-3	.	TRBV5-1	.	CASSLVGKNSGNTIYF	TGCGCCAGCAGCTTGGTGGGCAAGAACTCTGGAAACACCATATATTTT
TRBJ1-4	TRBD1	TRBV7-9	.	CASSNLGQGATNEKLFF	TGTGCCAGCAGCAACCTCGGACAGGGCGCAACTAATGAAAAACTGTTTTTT
TRBJ2-6	TRBD1	TRBV19	.	CASSGQGTGANVLTF	TGTGCCAGTAGCGGACAGGGGACCGGGGCCAACGTCCTGACTTTC
TRBJ1-4	.	TRBV30	.	CAWSVLGGVSEKLFF	TGTGCCTGGAGTGTACTGGGAGGGGTATCTGAAAAACTGTTTTTT
TRBJ2-2	.	TRBV2	.	CASSGTPTVGELTGELFF	TGTGCCAGCAGTGGGACCCCCACCGTCGGGGAACTCACCGGGGAGCTGTTTTTT
TRBJ1-1	.	TRBV28	.	CASSLNWQVTLEQTNTEAFF	TGTGCCAGCAGTTTAAATTGGCAGGTAACGCTTGAACAGACGAACACTGAAGCTTTCTTT
TRBJ2-2	.	TRBV5-8	.	CASSPGTPGELFF	TGTGCCAGCAGCCCTGGGACACCCGGGGAGCTGTTTTTT
TRBJ2-5	.	TRBV2	.	CASSEAFRRAETQYF	TGTGCCAGCAGTGAAGCATTTCGGCGGGCAGAGACCCAGTACTTC
TRBJ2-3	.	TRBV7-2	.	CASSLRRASTDTQYF	TGTGCCAGCAGCTTACGGCGGGCTAGCACAGATACGCAGTATTTT
TRBJ2-4	TRBD1	TRBV11-2	.	CASSLVFRGQEKNIQYF	TGTGCCAGCAGCTTAGTCTTTCGTGGACAGGAGAAAAACATTCAGTACTTC
TRBJ1-4	.	TRBV28	.	CASSSTQRGRYEKLFF	TGTGCCAGCAGCTCCACACAGCGGGGGCGATATGAAAAACTGTTTTTT
TRBJ2-7	.	TRBV7-6	.	CASSGVTDEQYF	TGTGCCAGCAGTGGTGTCACGGACGAGCAGTACTTC
TRBJ1-2	TRBD1	TRBV28	.	CASSPGGGYTF	TGTGCCAGCAGCCCAGGGGGCGGCTACACCTTC
TRBJ2-7	.	TRBV6-6	.	CASRTQGGGYEQYF	TGTGCCAGCAGAACACAGGGTGGAGGCTACGAGCAGTACTTC
TRBJ1-2	TRBD1	TRBV5-8	few	CASSSRMGQNNYGYTF	TGTGCCAGCAGCTCCAGGATGGGACAGAATAACTATGGCTACACCTTC
TRBJ2-1	.	TRBV4-3	.	CASSQEKGVVYNEQFF	TGCGCCAGCAGCCAAGAAAAGGGGGTGGTCTACAATGAGCAGTTCTTC
TRBJ1-4	TRBD1	TRBV30	.	CAWSPALGTGGSIGEKLFF	TGTGCCTGGAGCCCCGCACTCGGGACAGGGGGATCGATAGGAGAAAAACTGTTTTTT
TRBJ1-2	.	TRBV4-3	.	CASSQGGGAANYGYTF	TGCGCCAGCAGCCAGGGGGGAGGAGCAGCTAACTATGGCTACACCTTC
TRBJ2-2	.	TRBV18	.	CASSPQPSPNTGELFF	TGTGCCAGCTCACCACAACCTAGCCCGAACACCGGGGAGCTGTTTTTT
TRBJ2-7	TRBD1	TRBV27	.	CASSLAPTGGYEQYF	TGTGCCAGCAGTTTAGCCCCCACAGGGGGATACGAGCAGTACTTC
TRBJ2-1	TRBD2	TRBV29-1	.	CSVEGGTSRLGYNEQFF	TGCAGCGTTGAAGGGGGGACTAGCCGACTGGGCTACAATGAGCAGTTCTTC
TRBJ2-4	.	TRBV6-5	.	CASRDSKLAKNIQYF	TGTGCCAGCAGGGACAGTAAACTAGCCAAAAACATTCAGTACTTC
TRBJ2-1	.	TRBV7-9	.	CASSFDTYNEQFF	TGTGCCAGCAGCTTTGACACCTACAATGAGCAGTTCTTC
TRBJ1-5	.	TRBV2	.	CASSVARYSNQPQHF	TGTGCCAGCAGTGTCGCGCGATATAGCAATCAGCCCCAGCATTTT
TRBJ2-1	.	TRBV6-4	once	CASSDSSYNEQFF	TGTGCCAGCAGTGACTCCTCTTACAATGAGCAGTTCTTC
TRBJ1-1	.	TRBV6-5	.	CASKQDWGGATEAFF	TGTGCCAGCAAGCAGGACTGGGGAGGCGCCACTGAAGCTTTCTTT
TRBJ1-5	.	TRBV2	.	CASATVLFSNQPQHF	TGTGCCAGCGCGACAGTCCTCTTTAGCAATCAGCCCCAGCATTTT
TRBJ1-1	.	TRBV24-1	.	CATSDFGGTEAFF	TGTGCCACCAGTGATTTCGGGGGGACAGAAGCTTTCTTT
TRBJ2-7	.	TRBV2	.	CASSPRRPYEQYF	TGTGCCAGCAGTCCCCGGAGACCCTACGAGCAGTACTTC
TRBJ1-3	TRBD1	TRBV28	.	CASRLGTGGAGNTIYF	TGTGCCAGCAGACTCGGGACAGGGGGTGCTGGAAACACCATATATTTT
TRBJ2-3	.	TRBV7-3	.	CASSLGGGEADTQYF	TGTGCCAGCAGCTTAGGCGGGGGCGAGGCAGATACGCAGTATTTT
TRBJ2-2	.	TRBV2	.	CASKTGRNTGELFF	TGTGCCAGCAAGACAGGCAGGAACACCGGGGAGCTGTTTTTT
TRBJ2-2	TRBD2	TRBV14	once	CASSQASGLANTGELFF	TGTGCCAGCAGCCAAGCCTCCGGACTAGCGAACACCGGGGAGCTGTTTTTT
TRBJ1-1	.	TRBV5-6	.	CASSNTDRNTEAFF	TGTGCCAGCAGCAACACAGACAGGAACACTGAAGCTTTCTTT
TRBJ2-1	.	TRBV19	few	CASSTLGQDHNEQFF	TGTGCCAGTAGTACCCTGGGGCAGGATCACAATGAGCAGTTCTTC
TRBJ2-1	TRBD2	TRBV3-1/TRBV3-2	.	CASSSTKGTRQSSRRYNEQFF	TGTGCCAGCAGTTCTACCAAAGGGACTAGGCAAAGTTCCAGGCGTTACAATGAGCAGTTCTTC
TRBJ2-1	.	TRBV4-2	once	CASSQDGGSYNEQFF	TGTGCCAGCAGCCAAGATGGGGGGTCCTACAATGAGCAGTTCTTC
TRBJ1-5	.	TRBV18	once	CASSPGNQPQHF	TGTGCCAGCTCACCCGGCAATCAGCCCCAGCATTTT
TRBJ1-4	.	TRBV5-1	.	CASSRDNWSTNEKLFF	TGCGCCAGCAGCCGGGACAACTGGAGCACTAATGAAAAACTGTTTTTT
TRBJ2-3	TRBD1	TRBV18	.	CASSPPEQGAADTQYF	TGTGCCAGCTCACCACCGGAGCAGGGGGCGGCAGATACGCAGTATTTT
TRBJ2-2	TRBD2	TRBV5-1	.	CASSPLAGPTGELFF	TGCGCCAGCAGCCCGTTAGCGGGGCCCACCGGGGAGCTGTTTTTT
TRBJ1-2	.	TRBV7-9	.	CASSLYPGYTF	TGTGCCAGCAGCTTATATCCTGGCTACACCTTC
TRBJ1-1	TRBD1	TRBV18	.	CASSPTSPYRGIAYTEAFF	TGTGCCAGCTCACCGACATCCCCATACAGGGGTATTGCGTACACTGAAGCTTTCTTT
TRBJ2-7	TRBD2	TRBV25-1	.	CASSRSGRHTYEQYF	TGTGCCAGCAGCCGTAGCGGGAGGCATACCTACGAGCAGTACTTC